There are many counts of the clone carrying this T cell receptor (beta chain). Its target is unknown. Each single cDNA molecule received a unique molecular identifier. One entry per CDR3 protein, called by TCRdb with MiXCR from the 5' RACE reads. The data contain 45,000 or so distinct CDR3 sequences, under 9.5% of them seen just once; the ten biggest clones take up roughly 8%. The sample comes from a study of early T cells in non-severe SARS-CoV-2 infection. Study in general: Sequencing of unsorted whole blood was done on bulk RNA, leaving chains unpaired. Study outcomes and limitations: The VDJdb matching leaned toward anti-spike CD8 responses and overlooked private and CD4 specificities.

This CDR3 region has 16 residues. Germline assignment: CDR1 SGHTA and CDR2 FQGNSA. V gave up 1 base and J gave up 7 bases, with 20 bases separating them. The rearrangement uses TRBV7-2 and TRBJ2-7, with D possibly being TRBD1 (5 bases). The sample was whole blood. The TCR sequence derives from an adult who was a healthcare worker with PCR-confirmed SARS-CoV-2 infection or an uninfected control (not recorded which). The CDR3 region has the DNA TGTGCCAGCAGCTTAGTTTATACAGGCCCTCCATGGGAGCAGTACTTC. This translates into CASSLVYTGPPWEQYF.